This T cell receptor (beta chain) was sequenced for a study of graft-versus-host responses after intestinal transplantation. About the study: Each transplant was multivisceral, liver-intestinal, or isolated intestinal.

General observations from the study: Early after transplant, HvG declines were associated with peak levels of circulating GvH clones. Marrow from the recipient contained GvH clones, some of which had appeared first in ileum or blood.

Remarks on this clone: Its antigen remains unidentified.

The CDR3 has 15 residues. The V gene's germline CDR1 is LNHDA and CDR2 SQIVND (reference sequence). Deletions cut 1 base from V and 5 bases from J, with 11 bases between. TCRdb keeps only in-frame clones here, not all; method: immunoSEQ multiplex PCR. Of tens of thousands of clones in the sample, around 83% were seen once. The sample here was unstimulated CD8+ T cells sorted from spleen or lymph node cells, taken before intestinal transplant. The chain combines TRBV19 with TRBJ2-2; D possibly corresponds to TRBD2 (6 bases). The receptor was isolated from a human donor who received an intestinal transplant. The CDR3 protein is CASSIGWGETGELFF. The CDR3 DNA follows: TGTGCCAGTAGTATAGGCTGGGGGGAAACCGGGGAGCTGTTTTTT.